This T cell receptor beta chain was recovered during a study of low-dose radiotherapy and immunotherapy resistance in tumors. Overall study: Cohort 1 received 0.5 Gy per fraction every 2 weeks, totaling 6.5 Gy.

There are 16 residues in the CDR3. V shed 6 bases, J shed 6 bases, and the junction held 11 bases outside the gene matches. CDR1 is SGHTA, CDR2 FQGNSA, per germline. In the case of this clonotype: This probably arose from a read error, given a far larger clone one base away.

Noted time point: before trial treatment. Eligible patients bore advanced solid tumors devoid of tumor-infiltrating lymphocytes. TRAV- and TRBV-specific primers were used for first-strand cDNA, which covered alpha and beta chains. TCRs were amplified for 15 to 20 PCR cycles with a constant-region primer and V-primer adapter. One entry per CDR3 protein, called by TCRdb with MiXCR from the reads. Of 75,000 to 95,000 distinct CDR3 sequences listed, approximately 17% were seen once; the top ten hold less than 6%. The specimen comprised PBMCs, sampled before treatment. The TCR originated in a male donor with prostate cancer. J is TRBJ2-1 and V is TRBV7-2; 10 nucleotides align to TRBD2. CDR3 sequence: CASSDPSGRLGNEQFF. The CDR3 bases are TGTGCCAGCAGTGACCCTAGCGGGAGACTCGGCAATGAGCAGTTCTTC.